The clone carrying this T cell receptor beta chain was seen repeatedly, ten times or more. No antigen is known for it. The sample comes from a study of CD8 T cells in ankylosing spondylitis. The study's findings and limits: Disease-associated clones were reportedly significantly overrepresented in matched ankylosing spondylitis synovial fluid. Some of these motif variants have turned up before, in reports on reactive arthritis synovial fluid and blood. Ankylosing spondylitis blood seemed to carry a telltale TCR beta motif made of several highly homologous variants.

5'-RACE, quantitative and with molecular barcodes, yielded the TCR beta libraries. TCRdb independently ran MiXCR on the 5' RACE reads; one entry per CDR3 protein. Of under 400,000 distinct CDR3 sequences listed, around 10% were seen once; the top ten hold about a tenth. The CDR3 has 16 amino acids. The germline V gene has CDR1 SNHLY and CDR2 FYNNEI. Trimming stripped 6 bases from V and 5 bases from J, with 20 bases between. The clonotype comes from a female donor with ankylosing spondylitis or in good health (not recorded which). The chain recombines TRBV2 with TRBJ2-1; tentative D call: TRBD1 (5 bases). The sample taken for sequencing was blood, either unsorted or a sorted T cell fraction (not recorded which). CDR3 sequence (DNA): TGTGCCAGCAGAGAGCAAGGTAGGATGGGGCACAATGAGCAGTTCTTC. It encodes CASREQGRMGHNEQFF.